This T cell receptor beta chain is drawn from a study of T cell repertoires in aging, cancer and after chemotherapy. For the study at large: Clear clonal overlap appeared across healthy donor samples taken over several months to years.

This clonotype was counted a few times. Amplification of TCR beta used genomic DNA extracted from peripheral blood. The ends lost 3 bases at V and 2 bases at J; junction bases unmatched: 0. CDR3 length: 16 amino acids. From germline, CDR1 is SGHNT and CDR2 YENEEA. TRB rearrangements spanning V, D and J were amplified using mixed TRB-A/B primers. TCRdb re-derived calls from the multiplex PCR reads in MiXCR, one entry per CDR3 protein. The sample yields about 13,000 distinct CDR3 sequences, under 30% seen once. This TCR was sampled from a human donor in good health. The sample consisted of blood. The chain recombines TRBV11-3 with TRBJ2-5; 16 bases fit TRBD2. The CDR3 coding sequence is TGTGCCAGCAGCTTGGGACTAGCGGGGGGGCAAGAGACCCAGTACTTC. This codes for CASSLGLAGGQETQYF.